These T cell receptor beta chains were read from a single sample in a study of T cell responses to AZD1222 COVID-19 vaccine. Sequenced by immunoSEQ multiplex PCR; TCRdb stores in-frame clones only, minus some. The table shows under 90,000 clones, with approximately 83% occurring only once. This material consisted of peripheral blood, taken 28 days after the second AZD1222 dose. The source is an adult who received the AZD1222 COVID-19 vaccine. The CDR3 runs from the conserved cysteine through the conserved F or W. A D gene is named only where the DNA matches it firmly. Where a row states a size, it is once, few, many or the class of an expanded clone; other rows omit it.

v_gene	j_gene	abundance	d_gene	CDR3aa	CDR3nt
TRBV18	TRBJ1-4	-	-	CASSPRTVSATNEKLFF	TGTGCCAGCTCACCAAGGACAGTCTCTGCAACTAATGAAAAACTGTTTTTT
TRBV5-1	TRBJ2-1	-	TRBD1	CASTLDRGRINEQFF	TGCGCCAGCACTCTGGACAGGGGGCGTATAAATGAGCAGTTCTTC
TRBV5-1	TRBJ1-1	-	TRBD1	CASSLEGQGPLNTEAFF	TGCGCCAGCAGCTTGGAGGGACAGGGGCCCCTGAACACTGAAGCTTTCTTT
TRBV5-4	TRBJ2-3	once	TRBD2	CASSFGGRTTDTQYF	TGTGCCAGCAGCTTTGGCGGGAGGACCACAGATACGCAGTATTTT
TRBV29-1	TRBJ2-1	-	-	CSVEGGGVSNEQFF	TGCAGCGTTGAGGGGGGAGGAGTCAGCAATGAGCAGTTCTTC
TRBV9	TRBJ2-2	-	-	CASSVASRNTGELFF	TGTGCCAGCAGCGTAGCTAGTCGGAACACCGGGGAGCTGTTTTTT
TRBV15	TRBJ1-5	-	-	CATSRDRGRYQPQHF	TGTGCCACCAGCAGAGATAGGGGTCGTTATCAGCCCCAGCATTTT
TRBV5-8	TRBJ1-1	-	-	CASQLRGPNTEAFF	TGTGCCAGCCAACTTAGGGGCCCGAACACTGAAGCTTTCTTT
TRBV5-1	TRBJ2-1	-	TRBD2	CASSLAGTTNEQFF	TGCGCCAGCAGCTTGGCTGGGACTACCAATGAGCAGTTCTTC
TRBV29-1	TRBJ1-4	-	-	CSVVQNEKLFF	TGCAGCGTTGTGCAGAATGAAAAACTGTTTTTT
TRBV2	TRBJ1-1	-	-	CASTKGWEGEAFF	TGTGCCAGCACAAAAGGGTGGGAAGGTGAAGCTTTCTTT
TRBV19	TRBJ2-7	few	-	CASSKQGPYEQYF	TGTGCCAGTAGTAAACAGGGCCCCTACGAGCAGTACTTC
TRBV28	TRBJ2-5	-	-	CASRRAQETQYF	TGTGCCAGCAGGAGGGCTCAAGAGACCCAGTACTTC
TRBV18	TRBJ2-7	-	TRBD1	CASSMDRGSEQYF	TGTGCCAGCTCGATGGACAGGGGGAGTGAGCAGTACTTC
TRBV5-6	TRBJ1-3	-	-	CASSWDNSGNTIYF	TGTGCCAGCAGCTGGGACAACTCTGGAAACACCATATATTTT
TRBV30	TRBJ2-7	-	TRBD2	CAWKMSGGPSEQYF	TGTGCCTGGAAGATGTCGGGAGGGCCGTCCGAGCAGTACTTC
TRBV7-3	TRBJ2-2	-	-	CASSSSPTANTGELFF	TGTGCCAGCAGCTCAAGCCCGACAGCGAACACCGGGGAGCTGTTTTTT
TRBV28	TRBJ1-1	-	-	CASSFQYTEAFF	TGTGCCAGCAGTTTCCAATACACTGAAGCTTTCTTT
TRBV6-5	TRBJ1-2	-	TRBD1	CASSRGQGAGGYTF	TGTGCCAGCAGCAGGGGACAGGGGGCAGGTGGCTACACCTTC
TRBV18	TRBJ1-5	few	-	CASSQQSRVQPQHF	TGTGCCAGCTCACAACAAAGTAGGGTTCAGCCCCAGCATTTT
TRBV5-4	TRBJ1-6	-	TRBD1	CASSLKQGMSPLHF	TGTGCCAGCAGCTTGAAACAGGGGATGTCACCCCTCCACTTT
TRBV6-2/TRBV6-3	TRBJ2-7	-	-	CASSYGVGGYEQYF	TGTGCCAGCAGTTACGGGGTCGGGGGCTACGAGCAGTACTTC
TRBV9	TRBJ2-3	-	TRBD2	CASSARTLAGGPDTQYF	TGTGCCAGCAGCGCGAGGACTCTAGCGGGAGGGCCAGATACGCAGTATTTT
TRBV5-1	TRBJ2-7	-	-	CASSLQEGAYEQYF	TGCGCCAGCAGCTTGCAGGAGGGAGCCTACGAGCAGTACTTC
TRBV4-3	TRBJ2-7	once	-	CASSQDGWGTSEQYF	TGCGCCAGCAGCCAAGATGGGTGGGGAACCTCCGAGCAGTACTTC
TRBV7-2	TRBJ1-2	-	-	CASSLDRYGYTF	TGTGCCAGCAGCCTTGACAGATATGGCTACACCTTC
TRBV28	TRBJ2-1	-	-	CASGEQFF	TGTGCCAGCGGTGAGCAGTTCTTC
TRBV5-6	TRBJ2-7	few	-	CASSLDGEQYF	TGTGCCAGCAGCCTGGACGGCGAGCAGTACTTC
TRBV4-3	TRBJ1-3	-	-	CASSQDRASLRNTIYF	TGCGCCAGCAGCCAAGATAGGGCCTCTCTGCGAAACACCATATATTTT
TRBV7-9	TRBJ2-5	-	TRBD1	CASSLAAGTVQETQYF	TGTGCCAGCAGCTTAGCGGCAGGGACAGTACAAGAGACCCAGTACTTC
TRBV14	TRBJ2-3	few	-	CASSHPLAGRSDTQYF	TGTGCCAGCAGCCATCCCCTCGCGGGGCGGTCAGATACGCAGTATTTT
TRBV27	TRBJ2-5	-	TRBD2	CASSTILASETQYF	TGTGCCAGCAGTACAATACTAGCGTCAGAGACCCAGTACTTC
TRBV28	TRBJ1-5	few	-	CASRGPVNQPQHF	TGTGCCAGCAGGGGACCCGTGAATCAGCCCCAGCATTTT
TRBV10-3	TRBJ2-7	once	-	CAISESREEQYF	TGTGCCATCAGTGAGTCGAGGGAGGAGCAGTACTTC
TRBV9	TRBJ2-1	-	TRBD2	CASSAYTGTSGRGGFYNEQFF	TGTGCCAGCAGCGCCTACACCGGGACTAGCGGGCGCGGGGGCTTCTACAATGAGCAGTTCTTC
TRBV27	TRBJ2-1	once	-	CASSLNGANEQFF	TGTGCCAGCAGTTTGAACGGGGCTAATGAGCAGTTCTTC
TRBV2	TRBJ1-1	-	TRBD1	CASSLSQGVGTEAFF	TGTGCCAGCAGTCTATCACAGGGGGTGGGTACTGAAGCTTTCTTT
TRBV28	TRBJ2-5	-	-	CASSSRTEETQYF	TGTGCCAGCAGTTCGAGGACAGAAGAGACCCAGTACTTC
TRBV5-6	TRBJ1-5	-	-	CASSLAGAGQPQHF	TGTGCCAGCAGCTTGGCGGGGGCCGGTCAGCCCCAGCATTTT
TRBV6-2/TRBV6-3	TRBJ1-2	-	-	CASSWASNLNYGYTF	TGTGCCAGCAGCTGGGCCTCCAACCTTAACTATGGCTACACCTTC
TRBV4-1	TRBJ1-2	-	-	CASSQDLEGTGGYTF	TGCGCCAGCAGCCAAGATTTGGAGGGAACAGGGGGCTACACCTTC
TRBV19	TRBJ2-2	-	-	CASSPRSSSTGELFF	TGTGCCAGTAGTCCCCGTAGTAGCAGCACCGGGGAGCTGTTTTTT
TRBV27	TRBJ2-7	once	-	CASSVDGYYEQYF	TGTGCCAGCAGTGTCGACGGGTACTACGAGCAGTACTTC
TRBV4-1	TRBJ1-5	few	TRBD1	CASSQEDRNNQPQHF	TGCGCCAGCAGCCAAGAGGACAGGAACAATCAGCCCCAGCATTTT
TRBV19	TRBJ2-7	-	-	CASSFQNGYEQYF	TGTGCCAGTAGTTTCCAGAATGGCTACGAGCAGTACTTC
TRBV9	TRBJ2-7	-	-	CASSVGDGRFYEQYF	TGTGCCAGCAGCGTAGGGGACGGACGATTTTACGAGCAGTACTTC
TRBV12-3/TRBV12-4	TRBJ1-1	few	-	CATLAQMNTEAFF	TGTGCCACCCTGGCCCAGATGAACACTGAAGCTTTCTTT
TRBV10-3	TRBJ2-1	once	TRBD1	CAISDALRQGWDEQFF	TGTGCCATCAGTGACGCTCTGAGACAGGGGTGGGATGAGCAGTTCTTC
TRBV28	TRBJ2-7	-	-	CASSLVWGEQYF	TGTGCCAGCAGTCTCGTATGGGGCGAGCAGTACTTC